The next 8 T cell receptor beta chains were all read from a single sample in a study of cytomegalovirus exposure and HLA in healthy donors. The primer mix had 60 Vbeta and 13 Jbeta primers. Using immunoSEQ multiplex PCR, the repertoire was profiled, and TCRdb retains in-frame clones only, with some absent. The sample shows around 160,000 clones, roughly 65% of them seen only once. The sequenced material came from PBMCs. The source is a woman between 18 and 29 years old in good health and CMV-seropositive.

J is TRBJ1-2 and V is TRBV19, with D unclear. Germline loops: CDR1 LNHDA, CDR2 SQIVND (reference sequence). CDR3 length: 14 amino acids. V gave up 7 bases and J gave up 0 bases, with 12 bases separating them. The CDR3 here is CASKRHTANYGYTF. The CDR3, as DNA: TGTGCCAGTAAACGACACACAGCTAACTATGGCTACACCTTC.

J is TRBJ1-5 and V is TRBV6-6; TRBD1 matches 7 bases. CDR1 and CDR2 from the germline V gene are MNHNY and SVGAGI (reference sequence). This CDR3 is 15 amino acids long. V lost 7 bases, J lost 1 base, and 7 bases stayed unmatched. The chain's CDR3 is CASTLMTGSNQPQHF. The CDR3 DNA follows: TGTGCCAGCACACTTATGACAGGGAGCAATCAGCCCCAGCATTTT.

This rearrangement joins TRBV28 to TRBJ2-5; TRBD1 might be the D (7 bases). Trimming took off 4 bases at V and 5 bases at J, with 14 bases between the two ends. The CDR3 is 14 amino acids. CDR1 is MDHEN and CDR2 is SYDVKM in the germline V gene. The CDR3 region is CASSSQGGMETQYF. CDR3 bases: TGTGCCAGCAGTTCTCAGGGGGGCATGGAGACCCAGTACTTC. Looking up the rest from reference TRBV28 and TRBJ2-5 gives the full variable domain: DVKVTQSSRYLVKRTGEKVFLECVQDMDHENMFWYRQDPGLGLRLIYFSYDVKMKEKGDIPEGYSVSREKKERFSLILESASTNQTSMYLCASSSQGGMETQYFGPGTRLLVL.

This clone was seen only a few times. The J gene is TRBJ1-1, the V gene TRBV10-3; 7 nucleotides align to TRBD1. CDR3 size: 15 residues. With V trimmed by 3 bases and J by 2 bases, 6 bases remained unmatched. Germline V gene data show CDR1 as ENHRY and CDR2 as SYGVKD. CDR3: CAISDPGTANTEAFF. DNA of the CDR3: TGTGCCATCAGTGATCCTGGGACAGCTAACACTGAAGCTTTCTTT.

V usage is TRBV6-6 and J usage is TRBJ2-1, with a tentative D call TRBD2 (5 bases). Germline loops: CDR1 MNHNY, CDR2 SVGAGI (reference sequence). Trimming removed 7 bases at V and 5 bases at J, with 12 bases between. The CDR3 contains 13 residues. The chain's CDR3 is CASNTAGDNEQFF. The CDR3 DNA sequence: TGTGCCAGCAATACCGCCGGGGACAATGAGCAGTTCTTC.

The rearrangement links TRBV9 to TRBJ2-1, with D possibly matching TRBD2 (5 bases). This CDR3 is 14 amino acids long. Germline assignment: CDR1 SGDLS and CDR2 YYNGEE. V dropped 0 bases and J dropped 5 bases, with 9 bases sitting between them. The CDR3 DNA is TGTGCCAGCAGCGTAGACGGGGTAAACAATGAGCAGTTCTTC. Its protein is CASSVDGVNNEQFF.

This sequence joins TRBV27 and TRBJ2-7, with D possibly being TRBD2 (6 bases). This CDR3 comprises 10 residues. Per germline, CDR1 MNHEY and CDR2 SMNVEV (reference sequence). For the CDR3, the DNA is TGTCTCGGGACTTCTTATGAGCAGTACTTC. Protein: CLGTSYEQYF.

This clone appeared a few times. The chain is built from TRBV18 and TRBJ2-2; TRBD1 aligns across 8 bases. The CDR3 consists of 14 residues. Germline CDR1 is KGHSH and CDR2 is LQKENI. J lost 10 bases, V lost 1 base, and 5 bases had no gene match. CDR3 DNA sequence: TGTGCCAGCTCACCACAGCAGGGGGCGAAGGAGCTGTTTTTT. Its translation is CASSPQQGAKELFF.